The count of the clone carrying this T cell receptor beta chain is one. Its specificity is not known. These data originate in a study of early stage breast cancer tumors. Study results and limitations: Most shared enriched TCRB sequences were commonly generated ones.

Only in-frame clones appear in the TCRdb table, and some are missing; sequencing was by immunoSEQ multiplex PCR. This table has almost 55,000 clones, 75% to 95% appearing once. Germline V gene sequence: CDR1 MDHEN, CDR2 SYDVKM. The CDR3 is 11 amino acids. Trimming removed 11 bases at V and 6 bases at J, with 13 bases between. The receptor's source is a person aged 65 to 79 with breast cancer. The sequenced sample consisted of blood. The rearrangement links TRBV28 to TRBJ1-2; maybe TRBD1 (6 bases). Written as DNA, the CDR3 is TGTGCCCCGGGGGGGGCCCATGGCTACACCTTC. It yields the protein CAPGGAHGYTF.